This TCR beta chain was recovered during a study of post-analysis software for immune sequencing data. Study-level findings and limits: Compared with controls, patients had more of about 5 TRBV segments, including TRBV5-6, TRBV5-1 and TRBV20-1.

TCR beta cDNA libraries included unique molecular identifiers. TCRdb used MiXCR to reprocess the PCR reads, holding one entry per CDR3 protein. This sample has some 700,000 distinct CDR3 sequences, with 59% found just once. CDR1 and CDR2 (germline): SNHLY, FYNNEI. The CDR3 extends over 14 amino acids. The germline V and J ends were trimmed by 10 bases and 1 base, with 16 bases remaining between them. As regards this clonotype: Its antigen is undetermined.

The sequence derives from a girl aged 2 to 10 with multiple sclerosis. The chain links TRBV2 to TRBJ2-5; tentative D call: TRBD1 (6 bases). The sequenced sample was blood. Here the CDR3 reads CAKRDIRPQETQYF. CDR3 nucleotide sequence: TGTGCCAAGAGGGACATACGCCCCCAAGAGACCCAGTACTTC.